The 2 T cell receptor beta chains below all came from one sample that was sequenced in a study of CD8 T cells in Susac syndrome (dated by TCRdb to about 2019). Library prep was done by the immunoSEQ multiplex PCR assay. RNA was extracted using the RNeasy kit, and roughly 0.5 to 1 microgram was reverse transcribed with random hexamers. TCRdb's own reprocessing of the public reads used fastp at Q25 and MiXCR and kept productive beta chains. Identical CDR3 protein sequences are pooled into one entry, listed with their most common genes and DNA. A total of approximately 160,000 distinct CDR3 sequences appear in this sample, 94% of them only once. The top ten clonotypes cover about 0.094% of the sample. Material for sequencing was CD4+ T cells from PBMCs. Receptor source: a human donor with multiple sclerosis.

Concerning this clonotype itself: This CDR3 fails to terminate in the conserved phenylalanine or tryptophan, so it likely reflects a read error. This sequence joins TRBV20-1 and TRBJ2-5, with unresolved D. From germline, CDR1 is DFQATT and CDR2 SNEGSKA (reference sequence). The V end lost 5 bases, the J end lost 4 bases, and 17 bases lay between the germline ends. CDR3 length: 14 amino acids. Here the CDR3 reads CSALPFQDPETQYL. CDR3 bases: TGCAGTGCTCTTCCGTTCCAGGACCCAGAGACCCAGTACCTC.

The gene calls are TRBV7-2 and TRBJ2-5; D is uncertain. Between the trimmed V and J ends, which lost 4 bases and 4 bases, there was a span of 7 bases. The CDR3 covers 12 residues. Looked up from germline, CDR1 is SGHTA and CDR2 is FQGNSA. CDR3 in amino acids: CASSWALETQYF. CDR3 in DNA: TGTGCCAGCAGCTGGGCGCTAGAGACCCAGTACTTC. Full variable domain (outside the CDR3, taken from reference TRBV7-2 and TRBJ2-5): GAGVSQSPSNKVTEKGKDVELRCDPISGHTALYWYRQSLGQGLEFLIYFQGNSAPDKSGLPSDRFSAERTGGSVSTLTIQRTQQEDSAVYLCASSWALETQYFGPGTRLLVL.